The 6 T cell receptor beta chains below all came from one sample that was sequenced in a study of blood T cell repertoires in COVID-19. The assay was immunoSEQ multiplex PCR, and TCRdb's table has in-frame clones only and misses some. Among around 170,000 clones listed, around 80% were seen once. Material: peripheral blood. The receptors were sampled from a man between 65 and 85 years old with active or convalescent COVID-19.

The CDR3 coding sequence is TGTGCCAGCAGTGACACAGGGGCGTATGGCTACACCTTC. This translates into CASSDTGAYGYTF. The rearrangement joins TRBV25-1 to TRBJ1-2, with 7 bases identical to TRBD1. V shed 3 bases, J shed 5 bases, and the junction held 3 bases outside the gene matches. This CDR3 comprises 13 residues. Germline lookup yields CDR1 MGHDK and CDR2 SYGVNS.

V is TRBV6-5 and J is TRBJ1-6; no reliable D call. The CDR3 runs 16 residues. Germline CDR1 reads MNHEY; CDR2 reads SVGAGI. V gave up 2 bases and J gave up 6 bases, with 14 bases separating them. The CDR3 is CASSYRVLPFNSPLHF. CDR3 in DNA: TGTGCCAGCAGTTACCGGGTTCTCCCGTTTAATTCACCCCTCCACTTT.

The chain links TRBV29-1 to TRBJ2-3, with 13 nucleotides matching TRBD2. In germline, CDR1 is SQVTM, CDR2 ANQGSEA. With 7 bases clipped from V and 7 bases from J, the junction kept 8 bases outside the gene matches. The CDR3 consists of 14 residues. CDR3 protein: CSAELAGGPYTQYF. The CDR3 region has the DNA TGCAGCGCCGAACTAGCGGGGGGGCCTTATACGCAGTATTTT.

The V gene is TRBV2, the J gene TRBJ2-1; 7 bases line up with TRBD2. The CDR3 contains 15 residues. Germline V CDR1 and CDR2: SNHLY, FYNNEI. J lost 5 bases, V lost 4 bases, and 8 bases had no gene match. In DNA form, the CDR3 reads TGTGCCAGCAGTGCCCAGGGCGGGGGACACAATGAGCAGTTCTTC. It yields the protein CASSAQGGGHNEQFF.

The rearrangement uses TRBV6-5 and TRBJ1-2; 7 nucleotides match TRBD1. V shed 6 bases and J 4 bases; nucleotides not matched to a gene: 2. CDR1 MNHEY and CDR2 SVGAGI come from the germline V gene. The CDR3 spans 12 residues. CDR3 amino acids: CASSRQGYGYTF. The CDR3 region has the DNA TGTGCCAGCAGCCGACAGGGCTATGGCTACACCTTC.

The J gene is TRBJ2-1, the V gene TRBV18; maybe TRBD1 (5 bases). V was cut by 0 bases and J by 2 bases, with 5 bases left in between. The germline V gene has CDR1 KGHSH and CDR2 LQKENI. There are 14 residues in the CDR3. CDR3: CASSPPGPYNEQFF. CDR3 nucleotide sequence: TGTGCCAGCTCACCACCGGGGCCCTACAATGAGCAGTTCTTC.